The clone carrying this T cell receptor (beta chain) occurred a few times. Its antigen remains unknown. Each donor was a healthy Caucasian individual from Russia, aged about 6 to 100. RNA extraction gave at least 5.5 micrograms of total RNA per sample. The data were taken from a study of blood T cells in healthy people across ages. V was trimmed by 2 bases and J by 2 bases, leaving 9 bases between them. This CDR3 has 14 amino acids. Germline CDR1 is MNHNY and CDR2 is SVGAGI (reference sequence). Sample-barcoded 5' priming and a J-beta primer mix drove a second PCR of roughly 6 to 12 cycles. Each of the samples gave a minimum of 2.5 million paired-end reads that contained CDR3. TCRdb processed the 5' RACE reads anew with MiXCR; each CDR3 protein has one entry. Of over 950,000 distinct CDR3 sequences listed, 30% to 40% are singletons. Study findings and constraints: Estimates of diversity drawn from one million T cells were considered underestimates.

The sequencing sample was made of blood. This TCR derives from a man between 18 and 29 years old in good health. The genes are TRBV6-6 and TRBJ1-2; D is unclear. The DNA for the CDR3 is TGTGCCAGCAGTTACGGAAAGCAGAACTATGGCTACACCTTC. Its translation: CASSYGKQNYGYTF.